Listed here are 19 T cell receptor beta chains from one sample, sequenced in a study of blood T cell repertoires in COVID-19. The method was immunoSEQ multiplex PCR; TCRdb's version includes in-frame clones alone and lacks a portion of them. The sample shows some 270,000 clones, less than 90% of them seen only once. The sequencing sample was made of peripheral blood. These receptor sequences come from a middle-aged woman who had recovered from COVID-19.

Only a few counts were recorded for this clone. This chain links TRBV7-9 with TRBJ1-2; D is unresolved. Trimming left V 1 base short and J 6 bases short, with 9 bases between. This CDR3 comprises 13 residues. Germline V gene lookup returns CDR1 SEHNR and CDR2 FQNEAQ (reference sequence). The CDR3 spells CASSLGLRDGYTF. DNA for the CDR3: TGTGCCAGCAGCTTAGGCCTTAGAGATGGCTACACCTTC.

This rearrangement joins TRBV5-1 to TRBJ1-6, with 11 positions matching TRBD1. The CDR3 length is 15 residues. The junction had 4 bases not matched to a gene; V was cut back by 2 bases and J by 9 bases. Germline values: CDR1 SGHRS, CDR2 YFSETQ. The CDR3 region is CASSFRGTGGSPLHF. The CDR3 coding sequence is TGCGCCAGCAGCTTTCGTGGGACAGGGGGTTCACCCCTCCACTTT.

This chain uses TRBV5-1 with TRBJ1-1, with D uncertain. CDR1 SGHRS and CDR2 YFSETQ come from the germline V gene. The germline V and J ends were trimmed by 0 bases and 3 bases, with 12 bases remaining between them. There are 15 residues in the CDR3. CDR3 sequence (DNA): TGCGCCAGCAGCTTGGTGCCAGGAGGGTACACTGAAGCTTTCTTT. Translation gives CASSLVPGGYTEAFF.

This rearrangement joins TRBV5-4 to TRBJ1-4; weak D call: TRBD1 (5 bases). Germline lookup yields CDR1 SGHNT and CDR2 YYREEE (reference sequence). Trimming pared 2 bases from V and 6 bases from J, leaving 11 bases between. The CDR3 has 14 amino acids. This chain's CDR3 is CASSLWGGDEKLFF. The CDR3 nucleotides are TGTGCCAGCAGCTTATGGGGAGGGGATGAAAAACTGTTTTTT.

This clone was seen once. The rearrangement links TRBV5-8 to TRBJ2-1; D uncertain. Germline V gene lookup returns CDR1 SGHTS and CDR2 YDEGEE. The CDR3 has 16 residues. With 3 bases removed from V and 6 bases from J, the gap between germline ends came to 19 bases. CDR3 amino acids: CASSSYLVDAGNEQFF. The CDR3 DNA sequence: TGTGCCAGCAGCTCCTACCTGGTCGATGCTGGCAATGAGCAGTTCTTC.

The chain has TRBV7-3 and TRBJ2-2, with D tentatively TRBD2 (5 bases). CDR1 SGHTA and CDR2 FQGTGA come from the germline V gene. Trimming took off 8 bases at V and 1 base at J, with 14 bases between the two ends. This CDR3 contains 15 residues. The CDR3 spells CASSAPGGNTGELFF. CDR3 sequence (DNA): TGTGCCAGCTCTGCCCCCGGAGGGAACACCGGGGAGCTGTTTTTT.

The chain couples TRBV5-1 to TRBJ2-1; 13 nucleotides line up with TRBD2. The V segment lost 4 bases and the J segment 12 bases; nucleotides outside the gene matches: 7. Germline-derived CDR1 and CDR2 are SGHRS and YFSETQ. The CDR3 totals 14 residues. This CDR3 reads CASSVTSGGTRQFF. For the CDR3, the DNA is TGCGCCAGCAGCGTGACTAGCGGGGGGACCCGGCAGTTCTTC.

The V and J genes are TRBV2 and TRBJ1-3; 8 bases are a match to TRBD1. Germline-derived CDR1 and CDR2 are SNHLY and FYNNEI. The junction had 3 bases not matched to a gene; V was cut back by 4 bases and J by 7 bases. There are 13 residues in the CDR3. CDR3 protein: CASSVNRGNTIYF. DNA for the CDR3: TGTGCCAGCAGTGTCAACAGGGGGAACACCATATATTTT.

The chain is built from TRBV19 and TRBJ2-3; 7 positions agree with TRBD1. V was pared by 5 bases and J by 0 bases, with 5 bases of the junction left unmatched. CDR1 LNHDA and CDR2 SQIVND come from the germline V gene (reference sequence). This CDR3 region has 15 residues. This CDR3 is CASSSRGPSTDTQYF. The CDR3 region has the DNA TGTGCCAGTAGTTCTAGGGGGCCCAGCACAGATACGCAGTATTTT.

V usage is TRBV15 and J usage is TRBJ2-7; D may be TRBD2 (5 bases). The CDR3 is 14 residues long. With 0 bases removed from V and 4 bases from J, the gap between germline ends came to 10 bases. Germline loops: CDR1 LNHNV, CDR2 YYDKDF (reference sequence). The CDR3 region is CATSRDKEGYEQYF. The CDR3 bases are TGTGCCACCAGCAGAGATAAAGAGGGTTACGAGCAGTACTTC. Full variable domain (outside the CDR3, taken from reference TRBV15 and TRBJ2-7): DAMVIQNPRYQVTQFGKPVTLSCSQTLNHNVMYWYQQKSSQAPKLLFHYYDKDFNNEADTPDNFQSRRPNTSFCFLDIRSPGLGDTAMYLCATSRDKEGYEQYFGPGTRLTVT.

V gene TRBV6-5 combines with J gene TRBJ2-5; D possibly corresponds to TRBD1 (6 bases). Germline-derived CDR1 and CDR2 are MNHEY and SVGAGI. The CDR3 runs 16 residues. V dropped 3 bases and J dropped 3 bases, with 17 bases sitting between them. The CDR3 DNA reads TGTGCCAGCAGTTATTGGACAGAGCGTATAGAAGAGACCCAGTACTTC. Translating gives CASSYWTERIEETQYF.

V usage is TRBV15 and J usage is TRBJ1-5; 8 nucleotides align to TRBD1. Germline lookup yields CDR1 LNHNV and CDR2 YYDKDF (reference sequence). V lost 0 bases and J lost 6; bases outside the gene matches: 7. The CDR3 sequence is 16 residues long. The CDR3: CATSRDLAGGVQPQHF. In DNA, the CDR3 is TGTGCCACCAGCAGAGATTTGGCAGGGGGCGTTCAGCCCCAGCATTTT.

Comment on this clone: The same CDR3 is also encoded by other DNA sequences in this sample. The chain has TRBV7-9 and TRBJ1-5; TRBD1 aligns across 9 bases. The CDR3 spans 14 residues. Losses at the gene ends were 5 bases for V and 4 bases for J; bases not matched to a gene: 3. In germline, CDR1 is SEHNR, CDR2 FQNEAQ (reference sequence). The CDR3 DNA reads TGTGCCAGCAGCCCTGGACAGGGGAATCAGCCCCAGCATTTT. This encodes CASSPGQGNQPQHF.

This clone was detected once. The CDR3 reads CASSETAFNTEAFF. CDR3 nucleotide sequence: TGTGCCAGCAGTGAAACAGCCTTTAACACTGAAGCTTTCTTT. The rearrangement uses TRBV6-1 and TRBJ1-1; D is ambiguous. The V end lost 2 bases, the J end lost 2 bases, and 9 bases lay between the germline ends. The germline CDR1 and CDR2 sequences are MNHNS and SASEGT. CDR3 length equals 14 residues.

This rearrangement joins TRBV5-4 to TRBJ2-7; no definite D call. Deletions cut 0 bases from V and 3 bases from J, with 13 bases between. Looked up from germline, CDR1 is SGHNT and CDR2 is YYREEE (reference sequence). CDR3 length equals 15 residues. Written as DNA, the CDR3 is TGTGCCAGCAGCTTGGCCTTAAGAGGTCACTACGAGCAGTACTTC. Translated: CASSLALRGHYEQYF.

This sequence joins TRBV27 and TRBJ2-1; a possible D gene is TRBD2 (6 bases). Germline CDR1 and CDR2: MNHEY and SMNVEV (reference sequence). The CDR3 runs to 17 residues. V shed 7 bases and J shed 1 base, with 20 bases lying between them. Here the CDR3 reads CASTPHQEGLSYNEQFF. The CDR3, as DNA: TGTGCCAGCACCCCACATCAGGAGGGGCTGTCCTACAATGAGCAGTTCTTC.

The chain has TRBV10-3 and TRBJ2-5; TRBD1 agrees at 7 bases. The CDR3 is made up of 16 amino acids. Trimming cost V 4 bases and J 3 bases; bases outside gene matches: 11. Germline loops: CDR1 ENHRY, CDR2 SYGVKD. The CDR3 region has the DNA TGTGCCATCAGTGGAAATGGACAGGACGGCAAAGAGACCCAGTACTTC. This gives the protein CAISGNGQDGKETQYF.

This clone was counted a single time. V usage is TRBV20-1 and J usage is TRBJ2-1; D not resolved. Germline CDR1 and CDR2: DFQATT and SNEGSKA (reference sequence). The CDR3 totals 14 residues. V lost 3 bases, J lost 1 base, and 10 bases lay in between. CDR3 sequence: CSASGRQSYNEQFF. DNA of the CDR3: TGCAGTGCTAGTGGGCGGCAATCCTACAATGAGCAGTTCTTC.

CDR3 DNA sequence: TGTGCCATTGGAGAGAGGGGGTACATATCTGGAAACACCATATATTTT. Encoded protein: CAIGERGYISGNTIYF. This sequence joins TRBV10-3 and TRBJ1-3, with D perhaps matching TRBD1 (6 bases). The germline CDR1 and CDR2 sequences are ENHRY and SYGVKD. The germline V and J ends were trimmed by 9 bases and 1 base, with 19 bases remaining between them. The CDR3 consists of 16 residues.